Listed below are T cell receptor beta chains from one sample, sequenced in a study of shared clonotypes between healthy human individuals. Repertoires were generated with immunoSEQ multiplex PCR, while TCRdb's copy carries only in-frame clones and drops some. Of 2 million to 2.5 million clones in the sample, around 92% were seen once. The sequenced sample consisted of naive CD4+ T cells from PBMCs. Receptors were obtained from a man aged 18 to 35 in good health. Some clones in this sample may be carry-over from other donors' samples. The CDR3 runs from the conserved cysteine through the conserved F or W.

j_gene	v_gene	CDR3aa
TRBJ2-5	TRBV5-1	CASSRGATQETQYF
TRBJ2-3	TRBV7-9	CASSLYQAGSTDTQYF
TRBJ1-1	TRBV5-1	CASSLDEGTEAFF
TRBJ2-1	TRBV5-1	CASSLTDSRYNEQFF
TRBJ2-1	TRBV6-5	CASSYSDEQFF
TRBJ2-1	TRBV7-2	CASSLGQGRYNEQFF
TRBJ2-5	TRBV7-3	CASSQVGETQYF
TRBJ1-2	TRBV28	CASSPGGGPNYGYTF
TRBJ2-7	TRBV6-1	CASMSGGPYEQYF
TRBJ2-4	TRBV28	CASSPQVAGNIQYF
TRBJ2-7	TRBV5-1	CASSVLAGEQYF
TRBJ2-2	TRBV18	CASSHREPGELFF
TRBJ2-7	TRBV4-3	CASSGLGEYEQYF